This T cell receptor beta chain was obtained from a study of metastatic and nonmetastatic thyroid tumors. Study-level findings and limits: Reportedly, malignant thyroid tumors had significantly higher TCR beta diversity than benign nodules, in blood and tumor.

Using MiXCR, TCRdb reanalyzed the PCR reads. The sample carries around 23,000 clones, 10% to 11% recorded once. Before thyroid surgery, none of the patients had received any treatment. For this clone: Its specificity is unknown.

Sequenced sample: blood. This clonotype originated in a female donor with papillary thyroid cancer or a benign thyroid nodule (not recorded which). Some clones in this sample may be carry-over from other donors' samples.

The DNA of the CDR3 is TGTGCCAGCAGCCAACCAACCGGACTAGCGGGAGAACAAGAGACCCAGTACTTC. Its translation: CASSQPTGLAGEQETQYF. The chain links TRBV3-1 to TRBJ2-5, with TRBD2 matching 13 bases. CDR3 length: 18 residues. Germline V gene sequence: CDR1 LGHDT, CDR2 YNNKEL (reference sequence). V lost 2 bases, J lost 2 bases, and 8 bases stayed unmatched.